This TCR beta chain was retrieved from a study of Tregs in tolerant kidney transplant recipients. Related graft donors supplied nonmyeloablative bone marrow transplants, and mixed chimerism was transient. Per the germline V gene, CDR1 is MNHEY and CDR2 is SMNVEV (reference sequence). The V and J ends lost 2 bases and 1 base respectively, with 9 bases between them. The CDR3 spans 14 residues. Profiling relied on immunoSEQ multiplex PCR, and the TCRdb table lists in-frame clones only, not all of them. The sample has some 21,000 clones; about 84% are singletons. Concerning this clone itself: Its cognate antigen is unknown.

Study-wide points: Findings come from small patient numbers and require larger validation.

Sample: CD8+ T cells from blood (PBMCs), taken 6 months after the transplant. The rearrangement joins TRBV27 to TRBJ2-7; maybe TRBD2 (6 bases). The source of this sequence is a human patient who received a combined kidney and bone marrow transplant. The T cells may partly be graft donor cells. This chain's CDR3 is CASSLARGSYEQYF. The CDR3 region has the DNA TGTGCCAGCAGTTTAGCTCGGGGGTCCTACGAGCAGTACTTC.